Shown below are 24 T cell receptor beta chains from a single sample sequenced in a study of blood T cell repertoires in COVID-19. Sequencing used immunoSEQ multiplex PCR; TCRdb keeps in-frame clones, though not all of them. Of 70,000 to 95,000 clones in the sample, around nine tenths were seen once. The sequencing sample was made of peripheral blood. All receptors come from a man aged 50 to 59 with active COVID-19.

The chain joins TRBV27 to TRBJ2-7; 9 bases are a match to TRBD1. The CDR3 contains 16 residues. Germline V CDR1 and CDR2: MNHEY, SMNVEV (reference sequence). The trim removed 3 bases at V and 4 bases at J, leaving 10 bases unmatched. Here the CDR3 DNA reads TGTGCCAGCAGTTTGACCGGGACAGGGTGGTCGTACGAGCAGTACTTC. It codes for CASSLTGTGWSYEQYF.

This clone came up once. The rearrangement uses TRBV9 and TRBJ2-3, with 8 nucleotides matching TRBD1. CDR3 length: 14 amino acids. Germline V gives CDR1 SGDLS, CDR2 YYNGEE. J was trimmed by 4 bases and V by 4 bases; bases with no gene match: 5. The CDR3 nucleotides are TGTGCCAGCAGCTTACAGGGGGACCCAGATACGCAGTATTTT. Protein sequence: CASSLQGDPDTQYF. Looking up the rest from reference TRBV9 and TRBJ2-3 gives the full variable domain: DSGVTQTPKHLITATGQRVTLRCSPRSGDLSVYWYQQSLDQGLQFLIQYYNGEERAKGNILERFSAQQFPDLHSELNLSSLELGDSALYFCASSLQGDPDTQYFGPGTRLTVL.

This clone is a singleton in its sample. V and J are TRBV4-3 and TRBJ1-2, with TRBD1 matching 7 bases. The ends lost 0 bases at V and 7 bases at J; junction bases unmatched: 2. CDR1 and CDR2 from the germline V gene are LGHNA and YSLEER. The CDR3 is 13 amino acids. DNA of the CDR3: TGCGCCAGCAGCCAAGAGGCAGGGGGTGGCTACACCTTC. As protein: CASSQEAGGGYTF.

This sequence joins TRBV27 and TRBJ1-5; 8 positions agree with TRBD1. Germline CDR1 and CDR2: MNHEY and SMNVEV (reference sequence). With 6 bases clipped from V and 8 bases from J, the junction kept 15 bases outside the gene matches. This CDR3 is built from 16 residues. The CDR3 coding sequence is TGTGCCAGCAGCGACGGTTCAGGGGGCGCGTTCAAGCCCCAGCATTTT. Protein: CASSDGSGGAFKPQHF.

The CDR3 loop reads CASRPGQTFTEAFF. The CDR3 DNA is TGTGCCAGCAGACCGGGACAGACTTTCACTGAAGCTTTCTTT. The rearrangement joins TRBV6-5 to TRBJ1-1, with 7 bases aligning to TRBD1. This CDR3 contains 14 residues. CDR1 is MNHEY, CDR2 SVGAGI, per germline. J was trimmed by 4 bases and V by 6 bases; bases with no gene match: 8.

The chain combines TRBV9 with TRBJ2-5, with TRBD1 matching over 7 bases. The ends lost 3 bases at V and 2 bases at J; junction bases unmatched: 4. The CDR3 spans 14 residues. Germline assignment: CDR1 SGDLS and CDR2 YYNGEE. In nucleotides, the CDR3 is TGTGCCAGCAGCGCCGGACAGGTACAAGAGACCCAGTACTTC. It is translated as CASSAGQVQETQYF.

The sample holds one count of this clone. The chain has TRBV4-3 and TRBJ2-5; D perhaps matches TRBD2 (7 bases). The germline V gene has CDR1 LGHNA and CDR2 YSLEER. V was shortened by 0 bases and J by 5 bases, with 13 bases between the two germline ends. The CDR3 covers 15 residues. The CDR3 protein is CASSQERGGGETQYF. The CDR3 bases are TGCGCCAGCAGCCAAGAAAGGGGGGGTGGGGAGACCCAGTACTTC.

The chain employs TRBV5-5 and TRBJ2-6; D remains unclear. The CDR3 extends over 17 amino acids. Between the trimmed V and J ends, which lost 0 bases and 0 bases, there was a span of 10 bases. Germline-derived CDR1 and CDR2 are SGHKS and YYEKEE (reference sequence). CDR3 in amino acids: CASSLESTRSGANVLTF. The DNA for the CDR3 is TGTGCCAGCAGCTTGGAATCTACGCGCTCTGGGGCCAACGTCCTGACTTTC.

The chain is built from TRBV7-8 and TRBJ2-7; the D is unclear. CDR3 length equals 14 residues. CDR1 is SGHVS, CDR2 FQNEAQ, per germline. The V end was cut by 1 base, the J end by 1 base, with 8 bases between. Written as DNA, the CDR3 is TGTGCCAGCAGCTTAGTTCGGGTTTCCTACGAGCAGTACTTC. Translating it yields CASSLVRVSYEQYF.

The chain combines TRBV7-2 with TRBJ2-2; 9 bases are a match to TRBD2. CDR1 and CDR2 (germline): SGHTA, FQGNSA. Germline trimming cut 4 bases from V and 5 bases from J; bases unmatched to any gene: 2. The CDR3 contains 14 residues. The CDR3 loop is CASSYLAGTGELFF. CDR3 coding DNA: TGTGCCAGCAGCTATCTAGCGGGGACCGGGGAGCTGTTTTTT.

This chain uses TRBV5-1 with TRBJ1-1; D unresolved. Germline V lookup: CDR1 SGHRS, CDR2 YFSETQ. V lost 0 bases, J lost 3 bases, and 12 bases lay in between. The CDR3 is 15 residues long. CDR3 sequence: CASSLAGRPHTEAFF. For the CDR3, the DNA is TGCGCCAGCAGCTTGGCCGGCAGGCCGCACACTGAAGCTTTCTTT.

The chain is built from TRBV11-3 and TRBJ2-3; D is possibly TRBD1 (5 bases). Germline V lookup: CDR1 SGHNT, CDR2 YENEEA. V was shortened by 1 base and J by 1 base, with 12 bases between the two germline ends. This CDR3 comprises 16 residues. The CDR3, as DNA: TGTGCCAGCAGCTTAGTTGGGGCCGTGGGCACAGATACGCAGTATTTT. Translated: CASSLVGAVGTDTQYF.

This chain uses TRBV9 with TRBJ2-3; tentatively, D is TRBD2 (6 bases). The CDR3 totals 14 residues. V lost 3 bases, J lost 6 bases, and 14 bases lay in between. CDR1 and CDR2 (germline): SGDLS, YYNGEE. The CDR3 sequence: CASSEKTGVDTQYF. CDR3 DNA: TGTGCCAGCAGCGAAAAGACGGGAGTCGATACGCAGTATTTT.

The chain joins TRBV27 to TRBJ2-5; 10 nucleotides line up with TRBD2. The CDR3 consists of 17 residues. From germline, CDR1 is MNHEY and CDR2 SMNVEV (reference sequence). V was pared by 2 bases and J by 2 bases, with 8 bases of the junction left unmatched. CDR3 DNA: TGTGCCAGCAGTTTACGTAGAACTAGCGGGATTCAAGAGACCCAGTACTTC. Translated: CASSLRRTSGIQETQYF.

V and J are TRBV2 and TRBJ2-5; no definite D call. V was trimmed by 7 bases and J by 5 bases, leaving 14 bases between them. The germline gives CDR1 SNHLY, CDR2 FYNNEI. This CDR3 contains 13 residues. This CDR3 reads CASIYAPGETQYF. As DNA, the CDR3 is TGTGCCAGCATTTACGCCCCGGGTGAGACCCAGTACTTC. The full variable domain, in which reference TRBV2 and TRBJ2-5 provide the parts outside the CDR3, is EPEVTQTPSHQVTQMGQEVILRCVPISNHLYFYWYRQILGQKVEFLVSFYNNEISEKSEIFDDQFSVERPDGSNFTLKIRSTKLEDSAMYFCASIYAPGETQYFGPGTRLLVL.

The chain couples TRBV9 to TRBJ2-2; D gene ambiguous. There are 15 residues in the CDR3. Trimming took off 0 bases at V and 0 bases at J, with 6 bases between the two ends. From germline, CDR1 is SGDLS and CDR2 YYNGEE. CDR3 bases: TGTGCCAGCAGCGTAGCACTCGCGAACACCGGGGAGCTGTTTTTT. Encoded protein: CASSVALANTGELFF.

The chain joins TRBV5-1 to TRBJ2-3; the D gene is possibly TRBD2 (5 bases). The CDR3 has 15 amino acids. The V and J ends lost 4 bases and 2 bases respectively, with 14 bases between them. The germline V gene encodes CDR1 SGHRS and CDR2 YFSETQ. The CDR3 bases are TGCGCCAGCAGCAACGGACTCCCGAACACAGATACGCAGTATTTT. Translating gives CASSNGLPNTDTQYF.

The CDR3 coding sequence is TGTGCCAGCAGCACGACAGGGTTCGTCGGGGGTGAGCAGTTCTTC. This translates into CASSTTGFVGGEQFF. The genes are TRBV7-3 and TRBJ2-1, with a possible D match to TRBD1 (7 bases). V shed 5 bases and J shed 9 bases, with 20 bases lying between them. The V gene's germline CDR1 is SGHTA and CDR2 FQGTGA. The CDR3 consists of 15 residues.

The chain links TRBV7-3 to TRBJ1-2; 8 bases map to TRBD1. This CDR3 is 13 amino acids long. The V gene end was trimmed by 5 bases and the J gene end by 8 bases; junction bases not matched to a gene: 7. In germline, CDR1 is SGHTA, CDR2 FQGTGA. CDR3 protein: CASSPKQGGGYTF. CDR3 nucleotide sequence: TGTGCCAGCAGCCCCAAACAGGGGGGCGGCTACACCTTC. Filled out from reference TRBV7-3 and TRBJ1-2, the complete variable domain reads GAGVSQTPSNKVTEKGKYVELRCDPISGHTALYWYRQSLGQGPEFLIYFQGTGAADDSGLPNDRFFAVRPEGSVSTLKIQRTERGDSAVYLCASSPKQGGGYTFGSGTRLTVV.

The chain uses TRBV9 and TRBJ1-1; D gene unclear. The CDR3 sequence is 14 residues long. Germline-derived CDR1 and CDR2 are SGDLS and YYNGEE. V was pared by 4 bases and J by 1 base, with 11 bases between. The CDR3 protein is CASSLREGNTEAFF. The DNA for the CDR3 is TGTGCCAGCAGCCTCCGGGAGGGGAACACTGAAGCTTTCTTT.

About this clone: This specimen includes other DNA sequences encoding the same CDR3. For the CDR3, the DNA is TGTGCCACTCGTCGGGCGGGGGGAACCCAAGAGACCCAGTACTTC. It is translated as CATRRAGGTQETQYF. The V and J genes are TRBV24-1 and TRBJ2-5; 8 bases match TRBD2. V dropped 10 bases and J dropped 1; count of bases not matched to a gene: 10. The CDR3 sequence is 15 residues long. Germline CDR1 is KGHDR and CDR2 is SFDVKD.

The rearrangement uses TRBV9 and TRBJ1-3; a weak D match, TRBD1 (6 bases). Germline CDR1 SGDLS, CDR2 YYNGEE. Trimming left V 5 bases short and J 0 bases short, with 9 bases between. CDR3 length equals 14 residues. The CDR3 bases are TGTGCCAGCAGTAGGGACAACTCTGGAAACACCATATATTTT. Protein product: CASSRDNSGNTIYF.

V usage is TRBV10-3 and J usage is TRBJ1-2, with 7 bases identical to TRBD1. V lost 3 bases and J lost 6; bases outside the gene matches: 10. Per germline, CDR1 ENHRY and CDR2 SYGVKD. This CDR3 is 15 amino acids long. In DNA, the CDR3 is TGTGCCATCAGTGATGCGGGGACAGAAATTCATGGCTACACCTTC. Protein product: CAISDAGTEIHGYTF.

This sequence joins TRBV7-2 and TRBJ1-2, with D possibly TRBD1 on 5 matching bases. The germline V and J ends were trimmed by 3 bases and 4 bases, with 18 bases remaining between them. This CDR3 comprises 16 residues. Germline loops: CDR1 SGHTA, CDR2 FQGNSA. CDR3 in DNA: TGTGCCAGCAGCTTGAGATCACGGGACTCGTCCTATGGCTACACCTTC. Amino acid sequence: CASSLRSRDSSYGYTF.